Listed below are T cell receptor beta chains from one sample, sequenced in a study of shared clonotypes between healthy human individuals. The protocol was immunoSEQ multiplex PCR, while the TCRdb copy is restricted to in-frame clones and leaves out a portion. The sample holds about half a million clones; almost 80% are singletons and the top ten take approximately 12%. The sequencing input was PBMCs. These receptors originate from a woman aged 35 to 49 in good health. Some clones in this sample may be carry-over from other donors' samples. The CDR3 runs from the conserved cysteine through the conserved F or W. The D gene is left open where the match is weak. Expanded clones are given a class, and other clones once, few, many or no size at all.

abundance | j_gene | d_gene | v_gene | len | CDR3aa
NA | TRBJ1-2 | TRBD1 | TRBV10-3 | 14 | CAMQRDRVGYGYTF
NA | TRBJ2-7 | TRBD1 | TRBV6-5 | 13 | CATLDRTLLEQYF
once | TRBJ2-1 | NA | TRBV19 | 15 | CASRPSRGKGNEQFF
NA | TRBJ1-1 | TRBD1 | TRBV6-6 | 15 | CASSYPDRGDTEAFF
NA | TRBJ1-5 | NA | TRBV9 | 15 | CASSPQGLNNQPQHF
NA | TRBJ2-1 | NA | TRBV19 | 16 | CASSIDVTKNSNEQFF
few | TRBJ1-6 | TRBD1 | TRBV28 | 15 | CASSLNGQGWSPLHF
NA | TRBJ2-1 | TRBD1 | TRBV6-5 | 15 | CASRTGTGEVNEQFF
NA | TRBJ2-1 | NA | TRBV5-4 | 13 | CASSSHPDNEQFF
many | TRBJ1-1 | NA | TRBV19 | 14 | CASSIGGQNTEAFF
NA | TRBJ2-3 | NA | TRBV11-2 | 16 | CASSLDLRVSTDTQYF
NA | TRBJ2-1 | NA | TRBV29-1 | 14 | CSVEPSGAYNEQFF
NA | TRBJ2-7 | TRBD2 | TRBV5-4 | 19 | CASSALLAGASIGGYEQYF
NA | TRBJ2-2 | NA | TRBV20-1 | 11 | CSASGSGELFF
NA | TRBJ2-5 | NA | TRBV30 | 14 | CAWISGAFQETQYF
NA | TRBJ2-3 | TRBD1 | TRBV5-1 | 15 | CASSSRQGGTDTQYF
NA | TRBJ2-3 | NA | TRBV5-4 | 15 | CASSGDIPSTDTQYF
NA | TRBJ2-7 | NA | TRBV7-9 | 13 | CASSLSDWSEQYF
NA | TRBJ1-5 | NA | TRBV6-6 | 16 | CASSQNRMGSNQPQHF
few | TRBJ1-1 | TRBD1 | TRBV29-1 | 15 | CSVVGQGVSNTEAFF
few | TRBJ2-7 | TRBD1 | TRBV6-1 | 14 | CASIPLGQGYEQYF
NA | TRBJ2-1 | TRBD2 | TRBV29-1 | 14 | CSVLGLAAYNEQFF
once | TRBJ2-7 | TRBD2 | TRBV18 | 13 | CASSLGLAEEQYF
NA | TRBJ2-7 | NA | TRBV2 | 13 | CASSGGRGLEQYF
NA | TRBJ1-2 | NA | TRBV6-1 | 13 | CASSESGIYGYTF
NA | TRBJ2-3 | NA | TRBV5-1 | 16 | CASSLEGMASTDTQYF
NA | TRBJ2-6 | NA | TRBV10-3 | 16 | CAISESRTSGANVLTF
NA | TRBJ2-2 | NA | TRBV12-5 | 14 | CASNRSWNTGELFF
NA | TRBJ2-7 | NA | TRBV5-4 | 16 | CASSLARGRVEYEQYF
NA | TRBJ2-1 | NA | TRBV12-5 | 13 | CASGRGEGREQFF
NA | TRBJ1-1 | NA | TRBV18 | 14 | CASSPFGGNTEAFF
NA | TRBJ1-3 | NA | TRBV6-6 | 13 | CASSSHSGNTIYF
NA | TRBJ1-1 | NA | TRBV28 | 18 | CASSSYGPWTDKNTEAFF
NA | TRBJ1-4 | NA | TRBV28 | 13 | CASRTGQPEKLFF
NA | TRBJ2-3 | TRBD2 | TRBV7-9 | 17 | CASSPPTSGSVSDTQYF
few | TRBJ2-2 | TRBD1 | TRBV6-4 | 15 | CASSPRQGDTGELFF
once | TRBJ1-2 | NA | TRBV6-5 | 15 | CASSYGAGILYGYTF
NA | TRBJ2-1 | TRBD2 | TRBV7-3 | 21 | CASSLDSPGLAGGPSYNEQFF
once | TRBJ1-4 | NA | TRBV11-3 | 11 | CASKGEEKLFF
many | TRBJ1-4 | NA | TRBV4-1 | 12 | CASMGINEKLFF
NA | TRBJ2-7 | NA | TRBV9 | 14 | CASSVAHSTYEQYF
once | TRBJ2-7 | NA | TRBV12-2 | 15 | CASRLAPATAYEQYF
once | TRBJ1-1 | NA | TRBV21-1 | 15 | CASSKEGGQNTEAFF
NA | TRBJ2-2 | NA | TRBV7-8 | 14 | CASSLRGVAGELFF
once | TRBJ2-7 | NA | TRBV5-8 | 14 | CASSSYRDNYEQYF
NA | TRBJ2-1 | NA | TRBV9 | 14 | CASSPHPSLNEQFF
NA | TRBJ2-5 | NA | TRBV6-5 | 13 | CASSKDGLETQYF
NA | TRBJ2-1 | TRBD2 | TRBV27 | 18 | CASSLTRYGGRDYNEQFF
NA | TRBJ1-2 | NA | TRBV28 | 11 | CASSFYYGYTF
NA | TRBJ2-5 | NA | TRBV15 | 13 | CATSRDTAKTQYF
once | TRBJ1-2 | TRBD1 | TRBV6-1 | 14 | CASRTTGVNYGYTF
NA | TRBJ2-7 | NA | TRBV7-9 | 14 | CASSLVGVYDEQYF
NA | TRBJ2-2 | NA | TRBV9 | 14 | CASSFPADTGELFF
few | TRBJ1-5 | NA | TRBV6-6 | 15 | CASSDPGDSNQPQHF
NA | TRBJ1-1 | NA | TRBV6-1 | 12 | CASSERAGKAFF
NA | TRBJ1-5 | NA | TRBV10-3 | 14 | CAISEGGAGQPQHF
once | TRBJ2-2 | NA | TRBV5-1 | 15 | CASSLAGRDTGELFF
few | TRBJ1-5 | TRBD1 | TRBV18 | 14 | CASSPDRAGQPQHF
NA | TRBJ1-5 | NA | TRBV27 | 14 | CASSLLGGNQPQHF